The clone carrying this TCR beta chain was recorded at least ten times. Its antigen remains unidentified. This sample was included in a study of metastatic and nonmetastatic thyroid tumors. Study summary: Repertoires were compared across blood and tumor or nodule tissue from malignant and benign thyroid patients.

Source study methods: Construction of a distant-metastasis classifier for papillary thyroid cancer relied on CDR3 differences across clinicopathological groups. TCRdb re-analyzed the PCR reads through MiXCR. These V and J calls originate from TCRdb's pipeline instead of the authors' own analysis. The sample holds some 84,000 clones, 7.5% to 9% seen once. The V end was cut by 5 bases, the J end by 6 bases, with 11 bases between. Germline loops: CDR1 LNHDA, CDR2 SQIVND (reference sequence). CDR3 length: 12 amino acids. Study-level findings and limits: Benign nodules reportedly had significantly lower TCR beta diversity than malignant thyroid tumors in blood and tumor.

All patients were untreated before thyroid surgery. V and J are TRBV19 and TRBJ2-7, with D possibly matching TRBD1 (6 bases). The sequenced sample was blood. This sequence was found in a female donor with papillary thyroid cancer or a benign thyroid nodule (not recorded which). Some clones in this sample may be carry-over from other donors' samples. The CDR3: CASSQQGFEQYF. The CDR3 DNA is TGTGCCAGTAGTCAACAGGGATTCGAGCAGTACTTC.